The entry below gives a single TCR beta chain sequence along with its context. The sample's treatment: 19 received Ad26.COV2.S at low or high dose, single or two shots; a few received placebo; per-sample allocation not given. All samples were drawn on day 63, counting from the first vaccine or placebo injection. The source of the sample is a study of Ad26.COV2.S vaccination and SARS-CoV-2 variants. Here immunoSEQ multiplex PCR was the method, and the copy in TCRdb shows in-frame clones only, minus some. The sample contains roughly 460,000 clones, around 89% of which appear only once. The CDR3 is 15 amino acids. The V end was cut by 3 bases, the J end by 2 bases, with 12 bases between. Germline-derived CDR1 and CDR2 are LNHDA and SQIVND (reference sequence).

The sequence was obtained from a person aged 18-65 years who received the Ad26.COV2.S COVID-19 vaccine or a placebo. The genes are TRBV19 and TRBJ2-3; D is perhaps TRBD1 (5 bases). The source was peripheral blood, collected in a trial of Ad26.COV2.S vaccine versus placebo. CDR3 coding DNA: TGTGCCAGTAGTATGGCAGGGATATACACAGATACGCAGTATTTT. Its protein is CASSMAGIYTDTQYF. Full variable domain (outside the CDR3, taken from reference TRBV19 and TRBJ2-3): DGGITQSPKYLFRKEGQNVTLSCEQNLNHDAMYWYRQDPGQGLRLIYYSQIVNDFQKGDIAEGYSVSREKKESFPLTVTSAQKNPTAFYLCASSMAGIYTDTQYFGPGTRLTVL.